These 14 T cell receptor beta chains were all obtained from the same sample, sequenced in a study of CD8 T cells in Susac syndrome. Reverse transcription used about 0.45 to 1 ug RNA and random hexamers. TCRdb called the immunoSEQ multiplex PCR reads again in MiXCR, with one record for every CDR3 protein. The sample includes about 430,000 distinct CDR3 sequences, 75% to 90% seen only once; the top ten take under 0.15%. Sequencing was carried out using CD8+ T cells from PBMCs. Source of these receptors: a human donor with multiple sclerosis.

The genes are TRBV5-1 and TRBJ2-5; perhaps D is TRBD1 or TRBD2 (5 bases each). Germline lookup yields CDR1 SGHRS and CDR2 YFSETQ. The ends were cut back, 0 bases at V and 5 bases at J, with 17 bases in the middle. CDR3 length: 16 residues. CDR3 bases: TGCGCCAGCAGCTTGGGAGAGGGGTCCCCCGGGGAGACCCAGTACTTC. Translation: CASSLGEGSPGETQYF.

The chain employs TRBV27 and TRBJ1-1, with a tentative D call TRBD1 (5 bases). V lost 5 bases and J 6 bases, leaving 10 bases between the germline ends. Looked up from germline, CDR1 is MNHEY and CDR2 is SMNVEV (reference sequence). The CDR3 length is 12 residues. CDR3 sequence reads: CASSQPGPEAFF. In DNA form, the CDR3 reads TGTGCCAGCAGTCAACCGGGGCCTGAAGCTTTCTTT.

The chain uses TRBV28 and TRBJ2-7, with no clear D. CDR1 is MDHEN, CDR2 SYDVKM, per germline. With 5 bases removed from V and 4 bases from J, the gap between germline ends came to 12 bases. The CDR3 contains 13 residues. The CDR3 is CASSTELGYEQYF. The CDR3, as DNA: TGTGCCAGCAGTACGGAGCTTGGGTACGAGCAGTACTTC. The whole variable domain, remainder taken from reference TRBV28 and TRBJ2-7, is DVKVTQSSRYLVKRTGEKVFLECVQDMDHENMFWYRQDPGLGLRLIYFSYDVKMKEKGDIPEGYSVSREKKERFSLILESASTNQTSMYLCASSTELGYEQYFGPGTRLTVT.

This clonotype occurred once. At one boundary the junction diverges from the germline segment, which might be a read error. The chain's CDR3 is CACSPGQGNTEAFF. CDR3 sequence (DNA): TGTGCCTGCAGCCCTGGACAGGGGAACACTGAAGCTTTCTTT. V is TRBV3-1 and J is TRBJ1-1, with 8 positions matching TRBD1. This CDR3 spans 14 amino acids. Germline V gene lookup returns CDR1 LGHDT and CDR2 YNNKEL (reference sequence).

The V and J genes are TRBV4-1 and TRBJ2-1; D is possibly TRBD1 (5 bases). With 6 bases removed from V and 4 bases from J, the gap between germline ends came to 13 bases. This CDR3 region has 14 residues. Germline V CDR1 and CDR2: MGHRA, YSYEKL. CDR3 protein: CASRLGQGYNEQFF. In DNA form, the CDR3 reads TGCGCCAGCAGGTTGGGTCAGGGTTACAATGAGCAGTTCTTC.

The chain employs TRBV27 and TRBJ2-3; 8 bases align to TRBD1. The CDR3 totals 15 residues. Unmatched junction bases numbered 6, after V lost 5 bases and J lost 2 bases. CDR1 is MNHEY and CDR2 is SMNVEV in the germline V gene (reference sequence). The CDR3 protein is CASSTRDRPTDTQYF. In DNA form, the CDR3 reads TGTGCCAGCAGTACCCGGGACAGGCCCACAGATACGCAGTATTTT.

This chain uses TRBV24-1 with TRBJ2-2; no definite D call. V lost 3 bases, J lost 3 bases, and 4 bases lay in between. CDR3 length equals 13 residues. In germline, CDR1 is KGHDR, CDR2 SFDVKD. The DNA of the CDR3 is TGTGCCACCAGTGATCGCGACACCGGGGAGCTGTTTTTT. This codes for CATSDRDTGELFF.

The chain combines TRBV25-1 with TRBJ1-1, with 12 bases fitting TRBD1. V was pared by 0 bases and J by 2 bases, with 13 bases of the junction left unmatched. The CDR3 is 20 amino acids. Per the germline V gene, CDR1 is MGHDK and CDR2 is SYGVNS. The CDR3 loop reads CASSEYFVRGQGALNTEAFF. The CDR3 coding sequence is TGTGCCAGCAGTGAATATTTTGTTAGGGGACAGGGGGCCTTAAACACTGAAGCTTTCTTT.

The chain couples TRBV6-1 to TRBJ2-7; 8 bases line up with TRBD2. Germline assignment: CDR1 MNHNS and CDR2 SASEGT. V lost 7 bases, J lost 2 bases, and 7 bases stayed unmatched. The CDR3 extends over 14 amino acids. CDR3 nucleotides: TGTGCCAGCACCCCGGGAGGGGGAACCTACGAGCAGTACTTC. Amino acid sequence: CASTPGGGTYEQYF.

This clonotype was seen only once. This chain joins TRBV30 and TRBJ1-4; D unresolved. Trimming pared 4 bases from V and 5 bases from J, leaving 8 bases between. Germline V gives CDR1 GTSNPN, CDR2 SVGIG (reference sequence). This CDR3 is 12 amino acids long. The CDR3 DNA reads TGTGCCTGGACCGGGTTAAATGAAAAACTGTTTTTT. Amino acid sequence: CAWTGLNEKLFF.

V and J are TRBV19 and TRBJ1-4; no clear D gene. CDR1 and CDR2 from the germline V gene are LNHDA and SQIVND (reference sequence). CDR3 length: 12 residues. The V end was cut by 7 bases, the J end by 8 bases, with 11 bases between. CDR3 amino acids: CASTWGGEKLFF. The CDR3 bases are TGTGCCAGTACTTGGGGAGGAGAAAAACTGTTTTTT.

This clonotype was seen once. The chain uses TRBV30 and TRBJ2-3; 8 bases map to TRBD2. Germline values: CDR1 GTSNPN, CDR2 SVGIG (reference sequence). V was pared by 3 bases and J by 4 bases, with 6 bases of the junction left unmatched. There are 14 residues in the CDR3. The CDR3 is CAWSRAGGPDTQYF. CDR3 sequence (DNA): TGTGCCTGGAGCAGGGCGGGGGGCCCAGATACGCAGTATTTT.

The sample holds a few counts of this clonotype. CDR3 sequence: CASSPRQAFSGANVLTF. The CDR3, as DNA: TGTGCCAGCAGTCCACGACAGGCTTTCTCTGGGGCCAACGTCCTGACTTTC. The rearrangement uses TRBV6-1 and TRBJ2-6; TRBD1 might be the D (6 bases). CDR1 is MNHNS and CDR2 is SASEGT in the germline V gene. V lost 5 bases and J lost 0, with 14 bases in between. The CDR3 has 17 residues.

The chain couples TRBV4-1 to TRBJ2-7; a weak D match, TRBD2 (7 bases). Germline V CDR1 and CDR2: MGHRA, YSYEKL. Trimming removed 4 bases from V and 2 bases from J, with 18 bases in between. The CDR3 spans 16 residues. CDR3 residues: CASSPQGGGYTYEQYF. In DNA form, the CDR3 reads TGCGCCAGCAGCCCTCAAGGGGGGGGCTATACCTACGAGCAGTACTTC.